The T cell receptor beta chain described here comes from a study of cytomegalovirus exposure and HLA in healthy donors. It was with 60 Vbeta and 13 Jbeta primers that the PCR ran. Measured with immunoSEQ multiplex PCR; TCRdb has only the in-frame clones, and not every one. Of about 190,000 clones in the sample, about 90% were seen once. Remarks on this clone: Its cognate antigen is unknown.

General study results and limits: Researchers counted some 150 TCR beta chains as cytomegalovirus-associated.

V lost 6 bases to trimming and J lost 5 bases; unmatched junction nucleotides: 4. This CDR3 contains 13 residues. Germline V gene lookup returns CDR1 LNHDA and CDR2 SQIVND (reference sequence). The TCR was taken from a boy aged 2 to 10 in good health and CMV-seronegative. The chain has TRBV19 and TRBJ1-5, with TRBD1 matching over 7 bases. Sequencing was done on a sample of PBMCs. CDR3 loop: CASSTTGYQPQHF. The CDR3, as DNA: TGTGCCAGTAGCACGACAGGGTATCAGCCCCAGCATTTT.